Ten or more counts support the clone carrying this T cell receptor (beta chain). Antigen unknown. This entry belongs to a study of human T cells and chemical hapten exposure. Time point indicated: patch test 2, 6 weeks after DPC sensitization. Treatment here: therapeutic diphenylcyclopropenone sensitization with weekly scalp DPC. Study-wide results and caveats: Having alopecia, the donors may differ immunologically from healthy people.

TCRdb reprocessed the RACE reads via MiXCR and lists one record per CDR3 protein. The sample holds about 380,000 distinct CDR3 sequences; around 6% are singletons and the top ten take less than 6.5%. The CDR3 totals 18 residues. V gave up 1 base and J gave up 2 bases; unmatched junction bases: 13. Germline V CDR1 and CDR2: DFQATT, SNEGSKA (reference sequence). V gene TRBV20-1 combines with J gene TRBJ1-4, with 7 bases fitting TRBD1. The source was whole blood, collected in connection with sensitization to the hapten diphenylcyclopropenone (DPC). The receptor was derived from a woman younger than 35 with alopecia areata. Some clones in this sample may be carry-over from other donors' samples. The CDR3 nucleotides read TGCAGTGCTAGAGGTTTAGGGGGCTCGATAGTGACTAATGAAAAACTGTTTTTT. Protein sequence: CSARGLGGSIVTNEKLFF.